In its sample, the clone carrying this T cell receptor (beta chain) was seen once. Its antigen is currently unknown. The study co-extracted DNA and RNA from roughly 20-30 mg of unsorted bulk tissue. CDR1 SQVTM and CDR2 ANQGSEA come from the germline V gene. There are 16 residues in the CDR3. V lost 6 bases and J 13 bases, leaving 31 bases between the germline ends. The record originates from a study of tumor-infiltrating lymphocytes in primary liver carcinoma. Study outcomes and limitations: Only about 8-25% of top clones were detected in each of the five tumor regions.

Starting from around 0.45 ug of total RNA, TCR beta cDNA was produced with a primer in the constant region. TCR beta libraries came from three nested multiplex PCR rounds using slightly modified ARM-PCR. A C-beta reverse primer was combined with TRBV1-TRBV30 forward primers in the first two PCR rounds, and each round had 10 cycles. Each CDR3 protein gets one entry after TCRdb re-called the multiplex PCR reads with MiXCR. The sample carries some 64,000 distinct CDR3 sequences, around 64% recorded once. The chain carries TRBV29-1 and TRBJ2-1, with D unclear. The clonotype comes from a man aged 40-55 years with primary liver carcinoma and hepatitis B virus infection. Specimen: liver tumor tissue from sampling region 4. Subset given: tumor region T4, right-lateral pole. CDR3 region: CSVVTLRPRSRQEQFF. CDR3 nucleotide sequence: TGCAGCGTCGTCACGCTTCGGCCCCGGTCCCGTCAAGAACAGTTCTTC.